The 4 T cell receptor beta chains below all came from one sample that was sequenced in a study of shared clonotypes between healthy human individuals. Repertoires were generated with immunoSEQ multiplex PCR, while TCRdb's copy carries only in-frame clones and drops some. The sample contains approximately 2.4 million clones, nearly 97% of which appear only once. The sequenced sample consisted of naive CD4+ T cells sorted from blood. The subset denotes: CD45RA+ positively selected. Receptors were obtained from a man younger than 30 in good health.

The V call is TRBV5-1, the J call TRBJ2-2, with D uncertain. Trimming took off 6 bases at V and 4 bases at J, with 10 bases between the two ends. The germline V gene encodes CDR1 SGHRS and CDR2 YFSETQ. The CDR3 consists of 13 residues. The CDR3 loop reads CASIQDFTGELFF. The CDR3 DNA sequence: TGCGCCAGCATCCAAGACTTCACCGGGGAGCTGTTTTTT.

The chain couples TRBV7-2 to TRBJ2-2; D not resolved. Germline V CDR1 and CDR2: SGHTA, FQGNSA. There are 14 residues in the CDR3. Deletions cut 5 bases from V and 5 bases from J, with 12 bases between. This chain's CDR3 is CASSPIAATGELFF. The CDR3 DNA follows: TGTGCCAGCAGCCCAATAGCAGCAACCGGGGAGCTGTTTTTT.

As DNA, the CDR3 is TGTGCCAGCAGCGGTCAGGTGGGGGTCGAAAAACTGTTTTTT. The encoded protein is CASSGQVGVEKLFF. The J gene is TRBJ1-4, the V gene TRBV6-1, with D possibly TRBD1 on 5 matching bases. The germline V gene encodes CDR1 MNHNS and CDR2 SASEGT. The CDR3 is 14 amino acids. V lost 6 bases and J lost 8, with 16 bases in between.

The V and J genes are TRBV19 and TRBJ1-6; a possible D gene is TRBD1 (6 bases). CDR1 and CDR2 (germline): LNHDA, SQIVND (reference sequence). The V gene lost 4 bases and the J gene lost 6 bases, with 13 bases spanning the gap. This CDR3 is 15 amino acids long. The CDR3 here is CASSTGQAINSPLHF. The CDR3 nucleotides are TGTGCCAGTAGTACGGGACAAGCGATTAATTCACCCCTCCACTTT.